A selection of T cell receptor beta chains follows, all from one sample in a study of blood T cell repertoires in COVID-19. TCRdb's table, derived via immunoSEQ multiplex PCR, lists solely in-frame clones and lacks some. The table lists 210,000 or so clones, around four fifths of them singletons. The specimen sequenced was peripheral blood. These receptors were taken from a man between 45 and 60 years old with active or convalescent COVID-19. CDR3s include the opening cysteine and the closing phenylalanine or tryptophan. A D gene is named only where the DNA matches it firmly. Size is stated for part of the rows, as once, few or many counts, or as a class when the clone is expanded.

V gene,D gene,clone size,J gene,CDR3 DNA,CDR3 protein
TRBV19,NA,NA,TRBJ2-2,TGTGCCAGTAGTATAGAGAGACAGCTCCCCACCGGGGAGCTGTTTTTT,CASSIERQLPTGELFF
TRBV11-1,NA,NA,TRBJ2-7,TGTGCCAGCAGCTTAAGCTGGGAGTCCTACGAGCAGTACTTC,CASSLSWESYEQYF
TRBV11-2,TRBD2,NA,TRBJ2-7,TGTGCCAGCAGCTTAGATCAAGCTAGCGGGAGAAAGCAGTACTTC,CASSLDQASGRKQYF
TRBV30,NA,few,TRBJ1-1,TGTGCCTGGAGAGCATATGGGAACACTGAAGCTTTCTTT,CAWRAYGNTEAFF
TRBV4-1,NA,once,TRBJ2-7,TGCGCCAGCAGCCAAGACCCAGGTTACTACGAGCAGTACTTC,CASSQDPGYYEQYF
TRBV7-9,NA,NA,TRBJ2-4,TGTGCCAGCAGCTCGCCGGGGTCCGGGAAGGCTGAAGCCAAAAACATTCAGTACTTC,CASSSPGSGKAEAKNIQYF
TRBV15,TRBD2,NA,TRBJ2-3,TGTGCCACCAGCAGGTCCCCGAGCGGGAGTTTTGATACGCAGTATTTT,CATSRSPSGSFDTQYF
TRBV18,NA,NA,TRBJ2-3,TGTGCCAGCTCACCACTAGTGAGACAGGGCACAGATACGCAGTATTTT,CASSPLVRQGTDTQYF
TRBV28,NA,NA,TRBJ2-2,TGTGCCAGCAGTTTAAGGCTGACAAGGAACGTAGCCGGGGAGCTGTTTTTT,CASSLRLTRNVAGELFF
TRBV6-2/TRBV6-3,TRBD1,NA,TRBJ1-5,TGTGCCAGCAGCCCTTCGGACAGGGCTGGCAATCAGCCCCAGCATTTT,CASSPSDRAGNQPQHF
TRBV7-2,NA,NA,TRBJ1-2,TGTGCCAGCAGCGTGTCGGGGGGTGGCTACACCTTC,CASSVSGGGYTF
TRBV19,NA,NA,TRBJ1-1,TGTGCCAGTAGTCCCCAGGTTGGAGGGATGACTGAAGCTTTCTTT,CASSPQVGGMTEAFF
TRBV6-6,NA,few,TRBJ1-3,TGTGCCAGCAAAAAAGACAGTGCTGGAAACACCATATATTTT,CASKKDSAGNTIYF
TRBV27,TRBD2,NA,TRBJ2-3,TGTGCCAGCAGTCCCGGGACTAGCGGGAGTGTCGCAGATACGCAGTATTTT,CASSPGTSGSVADTQYF
TRBV18,TRBD2,NA,TRBJ2-7,TGTGCCAGCTCACCACCGGGACTAGCGTTCGATGAGCAGTACTTC,CASSPPGLAFDEQYF
TRBV25-1,TRBD1,NA,TRBJ2-7,TGTGCCAGCAACAGGGGTCTGCACGAGCAGTACTTC,CASNRGLHEQYF
TRBV6-2/TRBV6-3,NA,NA,TRBJ1-5,TGTGCCAGCAGTTACTGGGGCAGGGCTAGCAATCAGCCCCAGCATTTT,CASSYWGRASNQPQHF
TRBV11-3,TRBD1,once,TRBJ2-1,TGTGCCAGCAGCAATAGGGACAGTTACTCCTACAATGAGCAGTTCTTC,CASSNRDSYSYNEQFF
TRBV2,NA,NA,TRBJ1-5,TGTGCCAGCAGTGTAGGAGGGAAGGATCAGCCCCAGCATTTT,CASSVGGKDQPQHF
TRBV2,TRBD1,NA,TRBJ1-1,TGTGCCAGCGGGATGACAGGGAAGACCACTGAAGCTTTCTTT,CASGMTGKTTEAFF
TRBV7-8,NA,NA,TRBJ2-1,TGTGCCAGCCGCTATAAGGGAGGCCGGGCGGATGAGCAGTTCTTC,CASRYKGGRADEQFF
TRBV9,TRBD1,few,TRBJ1-3,TGTGCCAGCAGAGGGACAGCGAACTCTGGAAACACCATATATTTT,CASRGTANSGNTIYF
TRBV5-4,TRBD2,NA,TRBJ2-1,TGTGCCAGCAGCTCGGGACTAGCAGGGGAGTTCTTC,CASSSGLAGEFF
TRBV3-1/TRBV3-2,TRBD1,NA,TRBJ2-1,TGTGCCAGCAGCCACGGGACAGGGGTCCTAAATGAGCAGTTCTTC,CASSHGTGVLNEQFF
TRBV10-2,TRBD1,NA,TRBJ2-7,TGCGCCAGCGGTAATCGGGACAGGAGCGACGAGCAGTACTTC,CASGNRDRSDEQYF
TRBV13,TRBD1,few,TRBJ2-5,TGTGCCAGCAGCATAAAATCAGGGGGCAAAGAGACCCAGTACTTC,CASSIKSGGKETQYF
TRBV3-1/TRBV3-2,NA,NA,TRBJ1-2,TGTGCCAGCAGCCAAGATTATGACGGGGGCTACACCTTC,CASSQDYDGGYTF
TRBV30,TRBD1,NA,TRBJ1-2,TGTGCCTGGAGTGTCTACCCCTCAGGGGGCAATGGCTACACCTTC,CAWSVYPSGGNGYTF
TRBV6-5,NA,NA,TRBJ1-1,TGTGCCAGCAGTTCCCACGTGGGAGGAACGGGCACTGAAGCTTTCTTT,CASSSHVGGTGTEAFF
TRBV19,TRBD2,NA,TRBJ2-5,TGTGCCAGTAGCACGAGCGGGGGGGCCACAGAGACCCAGTACTTC,CASSTSGGATETQYF
TRBV5-4,TRBD1,NA,TRBJ1-1,TGTGCCAGCAGCCACGCTTCCCAGGGGGTTCATCTTAAAGCTTTCTTT,CASSHASQGVHLKAFF
TRBV18,TRBD1,NA,TRBJ1-2,TGTGCCAGCTCACCCGGGACAGGGGAGTCAAACTATGGCTACACCTTC,CASSPGTGESNYGYTF
TRBV19,TRBD1,NA,TRBJ2-7,TGTGCCAGTCGACCGGTGGGGACAGGGGGCCAGGAGCAGTACTTC,CASRPVGTGGQEQYF
TRBV9,TRBD1,NA,TRBJ1-6,TGTGCCAGCAGCCCATTTTTTTTGGCAGGGGGCCGTAATTCACCCCTCCACTTT,CASSPFFLAGGRNSPLHF
TRBV28,TRBD2,once,TRBJ2-1,TGTGCCAGCAGATCAGGGACTAGCGGGAGTAATGAGCAGTTCTTC,CASRSGTSGSNEQFF
TRBV11-3,NA,NA,TRBJ1-4,TGTGCCAGCAGCCGGCGGAATAATGAAAAACTGTTTTTT,CASSRRNNEKLFF
TRBV7-9,TRBD2,few,TRBJ2-3,TGTGCCAGCAGCCCATGGACTAGCGGGATCCTAGATACGCAGTATTTT,CASSPWTSGILDTQYF
TRBV28,NA,NA,TRBJ1-1,TGTGCCAGCAGTACAGGGTTCTGGACTGAAGCTTTCTTT,CASSTGFWTEAFF
TRBV19,TRBD1,NA,TRBJ2-1,TGTGCCAGTAGAAGGGGACAGGGATACAATGAGCAGTTCTTC,CASRRGQGYNEQFF
TRBV6-2/TRBV6-3,TRBD1,NA,TRBJ1-2,TGTGCCAGCAGTGCGGGACAGGGTATCGGCTACACCTTC,CASSAGQGIGYTF
TRBV5-6,TRBD1,NA,TRBJ2-7,TGTGCCAGCACCCGGACAGGGCTCTACGAGCAGTACTTC,CASTRTGLYEQYF
TRBV7-2,TRBD2,NA,TRBJ2-3,TGTGCCAGCAGCTTAGCCCCGGGGGGGGATACGCAGTATTTT,CASSLAPGGDTQYF
TRBV28,NA,NA,TRBJ1-5,TGTGCCAGCAGTCTCCCTGCGGGGTATAGCAATCAGCCCCAGCATTTT,CASSLPAGYSNQPQHF
TRBV6-5,NA,NA,TRBJ1-1,TGTGCCAGCAGGGGCCCCAACACTGAAGCTTTCTTT,CASRGPNTEAFF
TRBV7-9,NA,NA,TRBJ2-3,TGTGCCAGCAGCCTGGGGGGGGGCGCAGATACGCAGTATTTT,CASSLGGGADTQYF
TRBV9,TRBD2,NA,TRBJ2-7,TGTGCCAGCAGCGTAGGTCCTAGCGGAAACTACGAGCAGTACTTC,CASSVGPSGNYEQYF
TRBV28,TRBD1,once,TRBJ2-7,TGTGCCAGCAGTTTTACAGGGGGCCGGAACGAGCAGTACTTC,CASSFTGGRNEQYF
TRBV29-1,TRBD1,NA,TRBJ1-1,TGCAGCGCCGCAGGGGGACGAAACACTGAAGCTTTCTTT,CSAAGGRNTEAFF
TRBV11-3,TRBD2,NA,TRBJ2-6,TGTGCCAGCAGCTCCTTCGGAGCGGGAGGCTCTGGGGCCAACGTCCTGACTTTC,CASSSFGAGGSGANVLTF
TRBV10-1,NA,NA,TRBJ2-7,TGCGCCAGCAGTGAGTATCCCACCTACGAGCAGTACTTC,CASSEYPTYEQYF
TRBV7-2,TRBD2,NA,TRBJ2-2,TGTGCCAGCAGCTTAGAAGGAATTAGCGGGGGGGGCCGTGAGCTGTTTTTT,CASSLEGISGGGRELFF
TRBV9,TRBD1,NA,TRBJ1-2,TGTGCCAGCAGCGTAGCTGCAGGGGGCGATGGCTACACCTTC,CASSVAAGGDGYTF
TRBV6-6,NA,NA,TRBJ1-5,TGTGCCAGCAGTGGATCCCCATTGGGGGACTTCAGAAATCAGCCCCAGCATTTT,CASSGSPLGDFRNQPQHF
TRBV3-1/TRBV3-2,NA,once,TRBJ1-5,TGTGCCAGCAGCCTAGGGGGTTCTAGCAATCAGCCCCAGCATTTT,CASSLGGSSNQPQHF
TRBV12-3/TRBV12-4,NA,NA,TRBJ1-2,TGTGCCAGCAGTTTTGAGAATTTCTATGGCTACACCTTC,CASSFENFYGYTF